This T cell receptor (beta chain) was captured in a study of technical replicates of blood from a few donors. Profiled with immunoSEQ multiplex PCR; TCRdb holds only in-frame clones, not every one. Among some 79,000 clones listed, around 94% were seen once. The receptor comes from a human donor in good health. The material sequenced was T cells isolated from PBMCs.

CDR3 residues: CASSPRQDTEAFF. CDR3 sequence (DNA): TGCGCCAGCAGCCCGAGACAGGACACTGAAGCTTTCTTT. V usage is TRBV5-1 and J usage is TRBJ1-1, with a tentative D call TRBD1 (6 bases). The CDR3 covers 13 residues. The germline gives CDR1 SGHRS, CDR2 YFSETQ. With 4 bases removed from V and 3 bases from J, the gap between germline ends came to 10 bases.